This T cell receptor beta chain was recovered during a study of HIV-infected patients and healthy controls. This clonotype has ten or more counts. MiXCR, run by TCRdb on the 5' RACE reads, gives a single entry per CDR3 protein. The sample lists tens of thousands of distinct CDR3 sequences; about 19% were seen once. CDR1 MGHRA and CDR2 YSYEKL come from the germline V gene. CDR3 length: 16 residues. V lost 2 bases, J lost 5 bases, and 18 bases lay in between. The source is a human donor in good health. The chain has TRBV4-1 and TRBJ2-5; a possible D gene is TRBD2 (5 bases). Sequencing was carried out using CD4+ T cells from blood. The CDR3 DNA reads TGCGCCAGCAGCCAATCTCCCGGGAAACCTTTGGAGACCCAGTACTTC. Protein sequence: CASSQSPGKPLETQYF.